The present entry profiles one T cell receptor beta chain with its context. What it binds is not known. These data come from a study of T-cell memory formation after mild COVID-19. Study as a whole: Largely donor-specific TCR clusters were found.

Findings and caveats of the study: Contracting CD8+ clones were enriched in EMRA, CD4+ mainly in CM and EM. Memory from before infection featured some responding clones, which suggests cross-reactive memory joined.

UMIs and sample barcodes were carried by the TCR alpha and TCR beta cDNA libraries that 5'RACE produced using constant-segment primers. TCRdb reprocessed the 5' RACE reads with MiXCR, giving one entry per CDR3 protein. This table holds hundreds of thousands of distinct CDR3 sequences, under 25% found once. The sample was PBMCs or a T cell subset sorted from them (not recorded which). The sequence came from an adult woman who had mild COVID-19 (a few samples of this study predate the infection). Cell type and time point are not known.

The DNA of the CDR3 is TGTGCCAGCAGCACCCGAGGAGGGCCTTCTACGCAGTATTTT. It is translated as CASSTRGGPSTQYF. The chain recombines TRBV7-8 with TRBJ2-3, with D maybe TRBD2 (6 bases). Germline loops: CDR1 SGHVS, CDR2 FQNEAQ. Trimming stripped 5 bases from V and 8 bases from J, with 17 bases between. CDR3 size: 14 residues.